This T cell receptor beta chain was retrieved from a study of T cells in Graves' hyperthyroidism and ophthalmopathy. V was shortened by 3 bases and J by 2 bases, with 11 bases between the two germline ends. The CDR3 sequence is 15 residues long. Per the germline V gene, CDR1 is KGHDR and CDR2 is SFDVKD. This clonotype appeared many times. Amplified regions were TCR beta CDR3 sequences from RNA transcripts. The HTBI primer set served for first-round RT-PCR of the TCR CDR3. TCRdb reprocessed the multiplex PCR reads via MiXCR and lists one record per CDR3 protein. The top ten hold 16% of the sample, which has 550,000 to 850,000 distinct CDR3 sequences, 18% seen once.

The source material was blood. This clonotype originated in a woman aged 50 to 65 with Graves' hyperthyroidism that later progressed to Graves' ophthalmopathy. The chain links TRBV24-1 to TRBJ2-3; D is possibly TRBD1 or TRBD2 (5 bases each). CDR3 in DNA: TGTGCCACCAGTGATGGGGACGACTTCACAGATACGCAGTATTTT. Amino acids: CATSDGDDFTDTQYF.